Included here is one T cell receptor beta chain sequence, with context. This CDR3 spans 15 amino acids. V was cut by 3 bases and J by 6 bases, with 16 bases left in between. Looked up from germline, CDR1 is SEHNR and CDR2 is FQNEAQ (reference sequence). Template material for amplifying TCR beta CDR3 regions consisted of RNA transcripts. A first-round RT-PCR of the TCR CDR3 used the HTBI primer set. TCRdb reprocessed the multiplex PCR reads with MiXCR, giving one entry per CDR3 protein. The profile covers about 600,000 distinct CDR3 sequences, with approximately 16% appearing a single time and less than 3.5% taken by the ten largest. The data belong to a study of T cells in Graves' hyperthyroidism and ophthalmopathy.

The source is a woman in her 40s with Graves' ophthalmopathy. The chain combines TRBV7-9 with TRBJ2-3; D call uncertain. The sequenced sample consisted of blood. CDR3 sequence (DNA): TGTGCCAGCAGCTTCCACCGCCTAGGCCCGGATACGCAGTATTTT. Its translation is CASSFHRLGPDTQYF. Filled out from reference TRBV7-9 and TRBJ2-3, the complete variable domain reads DTGVSQNPRHKITKRGQNVTFRCDPISEHNRLYWYRQTLGQGPEFLTYFQNEAQLEKSRLLSDRFSAERPKGSFSTLEIQRTEQGDSAMYLCASSFHRLGPDTQYFGPGTRLTVL.